These 4 T cell receptor beta chains share one sample of origin, sequenced in a study of T cell changes during pregnancy in multiple sclerosis. Some clones are missing from TCRdb's copy, which holds only in-frame ones; the method was immunoSEQ multiplex PCR. The sample consists of 20,000 to 25,000 clones, over 80% of them appearing once. This sample comprised CD8+ T cells from peripheral blood mononuclear cells, obtained in the first trimester of pregnancy. The receptors were sampled from a female donor in good health, enrolled as a control in a pregnancy study.

Relative to its sample, this clone is medium-sized. The gene calls are TRBV6-1 and TRBJ2-2; 10 bases agree with TRBD1. J lost 6 bases, V lost 1 base, and 5 bases had no gene match. This CDR3 is built from 16 residues. From germline, CDR1 is MNHNS and CDR2 SASEGT. The CDR3 loop reads CASSEEEGQGSGELFF. The CDR3 coding sequence is TGTGCCAGCAGTGAAGAGGAGGGACAGGGGTCCGGGGAGCTGTTTTTT.

This rearrangement joins TRBV28 to TRBJ2-3; 9 nucleotides align to TRBD2. This CDR3 comprises 15 residues. J lost 3 bases, V lost 6 bases, and 7 bases had no gene match. The germline CDR1 and CDR2 sequences are MDHEN and SYDVKM. The CDR3 sequence: CASSRPAGGTDTQYF. For the CDR3, the DNA is TGTGCCAGCAGCCGCCCAGCGGGAGGAACAGATACGCAGTATTTT.

The V and J genes are TRBV6-5 and TRBJ1-5; D perhaps matches TRBD1 (6 bases). Trimming shortened V by 5 bases and J by 1 base, and 9 bases separated the two germline ends. The length of the CDR3 is 14 residues. Germline CDR1 is MNHEY and CDR2 is SVGAGI. The CDR3 protein is CASSIQGSNQPQHF. The CDR3 DNA reads as TGTGCCAGCAGTATACAGGGAAGCAATCAGCCCCAGCATTTT.

This rearrangement joins TRBV19 to TRBJ1-1; D uncertain. The CDR3 is 13 amino acids. Trimming shortened V by 5 bases and J by 1 base, and 8 bases separated the two germline ends. Looked up from germline, CDR1 is LNHDA and CDR2 is SQIVND (reference sequence). DNA of the CDR3: TGTGCCAGTAGTTTAAACAGGAACACTGAAGCTTTCTTT. It is translated as CASSLNRNTEAFF. The complete variable domain, with remaining parts taken from reference TRBV19 and TRBJ1-1, reads DGGITQSPKYLFRKEGQNVTLSCEQNLNHDAMYWYRQDPGQGLRLIYYSQIVNDFQKGDIAEGYSVSREKKESFPLTVTSAQKNPTAFYLCASSLNRNTEAFFGQGTRLTVV.